This T cell receptor (beta chain) was sequenced for a study of vaccination and CD4 T cells after COVID-19. Study context: SARS-CoV-2, HCoV-NL63, HCoV-OC43 and HCoV-229E supplied the overlapping spike peptides used to stimulate cells.

Treatment meaning: approximately nine-day PBMC culture with coronavirus spike peptide pools or control peptides (ViraFEST assay). Trimming cost V 3 bases and J 2 bases, with 6 bases left between them. The CDR3 covers 13 residues. Germline values: CDR1 WNHNN, CDR2 SYGVQD (reference sequence). The Oncomine TCR Beta short-read assay sequenced DNA from cultured CD4+ T cells. The template was genomic DNA from cultured CD4+ T cells. Each CDR3 protein is one row after TCRdb ran MiXCR on the PCR reads. The sample records 13,000 to 15,000 distinct CDR3 sequences, about two fifths being singletons. This clonotype was seen a handful of times. Antigen: not known.

J is TRBJ2-3 and V is TRBV10-1, with D unresolved. The sequenced sample consisted of CD4+ T cells from blood, cultured in vitro. The sequence derives from a human donor who had recovered from COVID-19. The CDR3 sequence is CASSDSSTDTQYF. CDR3 DNA sequence: TGCGCCAGCAGTGACAGTTCCACAGATACGCAGTATTTT.